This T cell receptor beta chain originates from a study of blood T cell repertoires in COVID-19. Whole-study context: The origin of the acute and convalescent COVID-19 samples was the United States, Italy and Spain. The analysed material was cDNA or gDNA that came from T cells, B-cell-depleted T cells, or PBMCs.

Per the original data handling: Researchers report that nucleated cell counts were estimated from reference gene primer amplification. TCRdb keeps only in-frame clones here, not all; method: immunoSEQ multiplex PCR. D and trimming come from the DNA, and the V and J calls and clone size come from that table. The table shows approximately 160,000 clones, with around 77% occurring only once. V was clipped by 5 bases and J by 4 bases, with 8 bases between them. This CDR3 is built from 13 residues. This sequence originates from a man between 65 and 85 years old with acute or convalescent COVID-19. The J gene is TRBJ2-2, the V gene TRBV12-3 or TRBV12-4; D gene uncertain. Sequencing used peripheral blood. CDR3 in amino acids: CASSLHTTGELFF. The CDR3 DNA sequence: TGTGCCAGCAGTCTTCACACCACCGGGGAGCTGTTTTTT.